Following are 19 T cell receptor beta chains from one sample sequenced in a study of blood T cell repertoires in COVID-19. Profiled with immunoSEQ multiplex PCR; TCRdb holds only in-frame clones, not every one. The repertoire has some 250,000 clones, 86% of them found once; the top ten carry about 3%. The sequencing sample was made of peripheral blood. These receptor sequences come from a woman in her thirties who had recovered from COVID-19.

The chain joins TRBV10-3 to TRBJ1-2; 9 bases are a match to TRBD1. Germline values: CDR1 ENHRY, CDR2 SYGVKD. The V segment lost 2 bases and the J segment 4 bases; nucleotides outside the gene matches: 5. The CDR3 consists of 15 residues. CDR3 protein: CAISEPGTGLYGYTF. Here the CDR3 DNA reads TGTGCCATCAGTGAGCCAGGGACAGGGCTCTATGGCTACACCTTC.

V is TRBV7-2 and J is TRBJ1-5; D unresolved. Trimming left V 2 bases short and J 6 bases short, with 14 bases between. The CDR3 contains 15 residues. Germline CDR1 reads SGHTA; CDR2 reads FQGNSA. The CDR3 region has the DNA TGTGCCAGCAGCTTAAAAGGTGGTCACAGTCAGCCCCAGCATTTT. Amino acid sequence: CASSLKGGHSQPQHF.

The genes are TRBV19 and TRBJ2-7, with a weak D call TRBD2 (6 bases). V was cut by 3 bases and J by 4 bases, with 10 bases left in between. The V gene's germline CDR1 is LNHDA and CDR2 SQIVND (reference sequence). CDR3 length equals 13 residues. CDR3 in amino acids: CASSMSRGYEQYF. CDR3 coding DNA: TGTGCCAGTAGTATGTCGCGGGGTTACGAGCAGTACTTC.

The CDR3 reads CASSFGTYYGYTF. Here the CDR3 DNA reads TGTGCCAGCAGTTTTGGGACATACTATGGCTACACCTTC. This chain uses TRBV6-5 with TRBJ1-2, with D tentatively TRBD1 (6 bases). CDR1 and CDR2 (germline): MNHEY, SVGAGI. This CDR3 comprises 13 residues. V was pared by 4 bases and J by 3 bases, with 9 bases between.

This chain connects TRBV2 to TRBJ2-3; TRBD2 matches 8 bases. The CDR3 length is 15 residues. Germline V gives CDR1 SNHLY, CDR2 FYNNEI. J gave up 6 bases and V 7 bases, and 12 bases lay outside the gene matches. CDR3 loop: CASTILSGGSDTQYF. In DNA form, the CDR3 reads TGTGCCAGCACCATACTCAGCGGGGGAAGTGATACGCAGTATTTT.

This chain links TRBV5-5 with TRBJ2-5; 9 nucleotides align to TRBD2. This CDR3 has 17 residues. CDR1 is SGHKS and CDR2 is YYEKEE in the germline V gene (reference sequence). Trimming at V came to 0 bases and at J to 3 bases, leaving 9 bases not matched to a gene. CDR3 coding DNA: TGTGCCAGCAGCTTGGGATTACGGCCTAGCGGGGAAGAGACCCAGTACTTC. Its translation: CASSLGLRPSGEETQYF.

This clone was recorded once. The CDR3 nucleotides read TGTGCCAGTAGTATTTTCCAGGGGGACGAGCAGTACTTC. As protein: CASSIFQGDEQYF. This chain links TRBV19 with TRBJ2-7, with TRBD1 matching 7 bases. The CDR3 loop spans 13 amino acids. CDR1 is LNHDA and CDR2 is SQIVND in the germline V gene (reference sequence). V was pared by 3 bases and J by 5 bases, with 4 bases of the junction left unmatched. Supplemented by reference TRBV19 and TRBJ2-7, the full variable domain reads DGGITQSPKYLFRKEGQNVTLSCEQNLNHDAMYWYRQDPGQGLRLIYYSQIVNDFQKGDIAEGYSVSREKKESFPLTVTSAQKNPTAFYLCASSIFQGDEQYFGPGTRLTVT.

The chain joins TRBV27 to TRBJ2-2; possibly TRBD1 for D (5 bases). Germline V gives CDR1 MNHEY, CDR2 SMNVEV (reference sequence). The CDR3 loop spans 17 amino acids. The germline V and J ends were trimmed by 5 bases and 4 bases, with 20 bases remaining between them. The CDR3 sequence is CASSHLTARVGTGELFF. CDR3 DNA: TGTGCCAGCAGTCACCTAACTGCCAGGGTAGGCACCGGGGAGCTGTTTTTT.

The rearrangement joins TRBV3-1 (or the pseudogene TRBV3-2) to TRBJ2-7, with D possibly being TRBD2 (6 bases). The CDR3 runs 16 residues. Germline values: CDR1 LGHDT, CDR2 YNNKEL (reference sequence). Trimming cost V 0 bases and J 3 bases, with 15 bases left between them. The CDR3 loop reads CASSQDTGVAFYEQYF. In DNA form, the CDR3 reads TGTGCCAGCAGCCAAGATACGGGAGTTGCTTTCTACGAGCAGTACTTC.

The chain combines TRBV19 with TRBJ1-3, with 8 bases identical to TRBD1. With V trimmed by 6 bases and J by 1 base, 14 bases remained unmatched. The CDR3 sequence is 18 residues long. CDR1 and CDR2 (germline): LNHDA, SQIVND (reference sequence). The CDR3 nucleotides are TGTGCCAGTAGCGGACAGGGCCACCATTCAATTTCTGGAAACACCATATATTTT. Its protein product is CASSGQGHHSISGNTIYF. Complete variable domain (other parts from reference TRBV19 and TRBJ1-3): DGGITQSPKYLFRKEGQNVTLSCEQNLNHDAMYWYRQDPGQGLRLIYYSQIVNDFQKGDIAEGYSVSREKKESFPLTVTSAQKNPTAFYLCASSGQGHHSISGNTIYFGEGSWLTVV.

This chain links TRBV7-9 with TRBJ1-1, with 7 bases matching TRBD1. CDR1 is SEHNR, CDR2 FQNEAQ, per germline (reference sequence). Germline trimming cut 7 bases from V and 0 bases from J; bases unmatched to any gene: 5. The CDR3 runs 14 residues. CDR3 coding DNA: TGTGCCAGCAACCCGACAGGGATGAACACTGAAGCTTTCTTT. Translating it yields CASNPTGMNTEAFF.

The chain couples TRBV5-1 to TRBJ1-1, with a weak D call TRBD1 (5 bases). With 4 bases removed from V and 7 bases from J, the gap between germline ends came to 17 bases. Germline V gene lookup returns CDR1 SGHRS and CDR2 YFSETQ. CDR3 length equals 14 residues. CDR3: CASSRQAQGFEAFF. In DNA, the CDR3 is TGCGCCAGCAGCCGCCAGGCGCAGGGCTTTGAAGCTTTCTTT.

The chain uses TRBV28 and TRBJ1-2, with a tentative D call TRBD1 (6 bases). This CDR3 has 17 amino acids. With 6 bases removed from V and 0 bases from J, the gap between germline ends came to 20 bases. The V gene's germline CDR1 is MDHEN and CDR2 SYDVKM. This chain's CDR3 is CASRSEQGQKTNYGYTF. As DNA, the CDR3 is TGTGCCAGCAGGTCGGAACAGGGCCAAAAGACTAACTATGGCTACACCTTC.

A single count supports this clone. The DNA of the CDR3 is TGCGCCAGCAGCTTTGGGGGCCCGGGTACAGATGAAAAACTGTTTTTT. Amino acids: CASSFGGPGTDEKLFF. The J gene is TRBJ1-4, the V gene TRBV5-1, with a tentative D call TRBD1 (6 bases). The germline V and J ends were trimmed by 2 bases and 6 bases, with 17 bases remaining between them. The CDR3 consists of 16 residues. The germline gives CDR1 SGHRS, CDR2 YFSETQ.

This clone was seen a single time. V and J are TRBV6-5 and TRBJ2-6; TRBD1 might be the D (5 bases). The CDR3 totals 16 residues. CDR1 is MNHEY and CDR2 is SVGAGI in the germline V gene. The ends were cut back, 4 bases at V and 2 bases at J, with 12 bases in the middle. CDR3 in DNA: TGTGCCAGCAGTTTGAATTTGGGGCCTGGGGCCAACGTCCTGACTTTC. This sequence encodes CASSLNLGPGANVLTF.

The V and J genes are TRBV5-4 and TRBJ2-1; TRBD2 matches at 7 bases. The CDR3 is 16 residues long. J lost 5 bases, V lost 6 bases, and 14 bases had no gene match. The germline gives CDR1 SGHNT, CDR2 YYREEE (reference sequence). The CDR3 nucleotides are TGTGCCAGCACGGATGGGCCCGGGGGGTACGACAATGAGCAGTTCTTC. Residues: CASTDGPGGYDNEQFF.

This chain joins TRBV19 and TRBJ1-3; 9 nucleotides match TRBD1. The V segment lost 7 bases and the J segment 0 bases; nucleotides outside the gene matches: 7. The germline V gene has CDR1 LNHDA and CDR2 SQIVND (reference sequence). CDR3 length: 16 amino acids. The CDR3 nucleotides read TGTGCCAGTACCAGCACAGGGGGCAACTCTGGAAACACCATATATTTT. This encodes CASTSTGGNSGNTIYF.

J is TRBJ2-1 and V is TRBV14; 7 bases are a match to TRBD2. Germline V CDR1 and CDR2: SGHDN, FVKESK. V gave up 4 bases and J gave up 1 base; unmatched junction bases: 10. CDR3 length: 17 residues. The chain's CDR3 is CASSPKAGGYSYNEQFF. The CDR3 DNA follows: TGTGCCAGCAGCCCCAAAGCCGGGGGGTATTCCTACAATGAGCAGTTCTTC.

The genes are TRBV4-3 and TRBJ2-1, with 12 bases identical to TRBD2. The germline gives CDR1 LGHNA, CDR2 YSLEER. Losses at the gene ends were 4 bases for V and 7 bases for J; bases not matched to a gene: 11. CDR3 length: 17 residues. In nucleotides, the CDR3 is TGCGCCAGCAGCCTCAGGGGCCTAGCGGGGGGGCGGAATGAGCAGTTCTTC. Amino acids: CASSLRGLAGGRNEQFF.